This TCR beta chain was captured in a study of cytomegalovirus exposure and HLA in healthy donors. Germline V gene sequence: CDR1 MRHNA, CDR2 SNTAGT. Trimming removed 8 bases from V and 7 bases from J, with 21 bases in between. The CDR3 has 15 amino acids. The study ran its PCR with 60 Vbeta and 13 Jbeta primers. Data came from immunoSEQ multiplex PCR; TCRdb stores just in-frame clones and leaves some out. There are tens of thousands of clones in the sample; just over 75% occur only once, and approximately 0.56% lies in the top ten. The chain combines TRBV6-4 with TRBJ1-5; possibly TRBD1 for D (6 bases). The source is a man in his thirties or forties in good health and CMV-seronegative. What was sequenced was PBMCs. The chain's CDR3 is CASPTLQGCNQPQHF. The CDR3 DNA is TGTGCCAGCCCCACCTTACAGGGTTGTAACCAGCCCCAGCATTTT.